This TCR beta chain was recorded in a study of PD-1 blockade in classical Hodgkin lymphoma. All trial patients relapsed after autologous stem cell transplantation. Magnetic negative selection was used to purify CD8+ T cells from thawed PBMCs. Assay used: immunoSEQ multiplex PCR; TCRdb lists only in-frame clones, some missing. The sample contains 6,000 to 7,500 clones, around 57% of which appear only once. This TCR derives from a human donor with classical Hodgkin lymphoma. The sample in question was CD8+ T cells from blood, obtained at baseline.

CDR3 amino acids: CASSLEDGDYNSPLHF. The CDR3 DNA sequence: TGCGCCAGCAGCTTGGAGGACGGGGATTATAATTCACCCCTCCACTTT. The chain is built from TRBV5-1 and TRBJ1-6; D is unresolved. Trimming shortened V by 0 bases and J by 4 bases, and 11 bases separated the two germline ends. The CDR3 is 16 amino acids. Germline-derived CDR1 and CDR2 are SGHRS and YFSETQ.